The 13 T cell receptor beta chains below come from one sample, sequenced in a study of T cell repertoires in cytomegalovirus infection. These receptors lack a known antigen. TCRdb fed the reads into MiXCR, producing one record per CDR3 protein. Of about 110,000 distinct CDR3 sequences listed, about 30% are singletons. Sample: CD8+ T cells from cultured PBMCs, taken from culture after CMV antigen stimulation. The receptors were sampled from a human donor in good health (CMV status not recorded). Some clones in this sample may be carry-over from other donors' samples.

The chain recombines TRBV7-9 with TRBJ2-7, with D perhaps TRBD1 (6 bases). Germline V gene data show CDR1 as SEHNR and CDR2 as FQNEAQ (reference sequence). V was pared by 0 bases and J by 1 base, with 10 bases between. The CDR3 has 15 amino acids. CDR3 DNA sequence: TGTGCCAGCAGCTTAGCCCAAGGACAGTCCTACGAGCAGTACTTC. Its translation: CASSLAQGQSYEQYF.

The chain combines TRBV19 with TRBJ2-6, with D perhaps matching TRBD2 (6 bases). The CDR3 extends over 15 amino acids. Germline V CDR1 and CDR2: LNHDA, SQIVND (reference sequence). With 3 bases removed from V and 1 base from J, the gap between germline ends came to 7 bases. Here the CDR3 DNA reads TGTGCCAGTAGTATCGGAGGGTCTGGGGCCAACGTCCTGACTTTC. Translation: CASSIGGSGANVLTF.

The CDR3 DNA follows: TGTGCCAGCAGCCCCTCGGCTGGGGCCTACAATGAGCAGTTCTTC. Its protein product is CASSPSAGAYNEQFF. The V gene is TRBV7-8, the J gene TRBJ2-1; D is unclear. Trimming removed 5 bases at V and 2 bases at J, with 13 bases between. CDR1 and CDR2 (germline): SGHVS, FQNEAQ. This CDR3 spans 15 amino acids.

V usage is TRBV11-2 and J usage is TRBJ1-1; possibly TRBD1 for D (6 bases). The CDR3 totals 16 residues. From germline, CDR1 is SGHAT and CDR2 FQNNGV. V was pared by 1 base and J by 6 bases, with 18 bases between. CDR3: CASSLAPGHPDAEAFF. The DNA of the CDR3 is TGTGCCAGCAGCTTAGCCCCGGGACATCCGGACGCTGAAGCTTTCTTT. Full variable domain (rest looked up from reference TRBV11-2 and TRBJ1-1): EAGVAQSPRYKIIEKRQSVAFWCNPISGHATLYWYQQILGQGPKLLIQFQNNGVVDDSQLPKDRFSAERLKGVDSTLKIQPAKLEDSAVYLCASSLAPGHPDAEAFFGQGTRLTVV.

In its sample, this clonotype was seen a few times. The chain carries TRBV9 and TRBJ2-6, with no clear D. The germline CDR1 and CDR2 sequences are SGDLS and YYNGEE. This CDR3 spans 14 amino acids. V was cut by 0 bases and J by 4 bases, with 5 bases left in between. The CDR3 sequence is CASSVATGANVLTF. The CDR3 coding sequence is TGTGCCAGCAGCGTAGCTACCGGGGCCAACGTCCTGACTTTC. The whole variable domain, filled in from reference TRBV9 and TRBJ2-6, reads DSGVTQTPKHLITATGQRVTLRCSPRSGDLSVYWYQQSLDQGLQFLIQYYNGEERAKGNILERFSAQQFPDLHSELNLSSLELGDSALYFCASSVATGANVLTFGAGSRLTVL.

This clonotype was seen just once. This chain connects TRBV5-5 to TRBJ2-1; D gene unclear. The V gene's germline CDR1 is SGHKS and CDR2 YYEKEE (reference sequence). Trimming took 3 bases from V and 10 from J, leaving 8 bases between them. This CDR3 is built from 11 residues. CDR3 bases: TGTGCCAGCAGCTCCTATTCCGAGCAGTTCTTC. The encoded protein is CASSSYSEQFF.

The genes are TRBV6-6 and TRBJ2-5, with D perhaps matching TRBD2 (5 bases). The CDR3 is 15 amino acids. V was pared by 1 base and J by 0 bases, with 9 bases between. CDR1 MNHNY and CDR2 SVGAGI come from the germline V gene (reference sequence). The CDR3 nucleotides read TGTGCCAGCAGTTACTTAACAGCGGACCAAGAGACCCAGTACTTC. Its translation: CASSYLTADQETQYF.

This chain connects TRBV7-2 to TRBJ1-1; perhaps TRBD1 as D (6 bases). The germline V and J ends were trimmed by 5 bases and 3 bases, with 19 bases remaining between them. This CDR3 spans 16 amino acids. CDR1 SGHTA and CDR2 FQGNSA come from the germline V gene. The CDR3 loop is CASSAPITGLYTEAFF. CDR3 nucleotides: TGTGCCAGCAGCGCCCCCATCACAGGGTTGTACACTGAAGCTTTCTTT.

The CDR3 sequence is CSFAVGGSMGSAGNTIYF. CDR3 bases: TGCAGTTTTGCCGTGGGGGGGAGTATGGGTTCAGCTGGAAACACCATATATTTT. The chain is built from TRBV20-1 and TRBJ1-3, with D maybe TRBD1 (5 bases). This CDR3 is 18 amino acids long. The V end was cut by 8 bases, the J end by 2 bases, with 28 bases between. Germline CDR1 is DFQATT and CDR2 is SNEGSKA (reference sequence).

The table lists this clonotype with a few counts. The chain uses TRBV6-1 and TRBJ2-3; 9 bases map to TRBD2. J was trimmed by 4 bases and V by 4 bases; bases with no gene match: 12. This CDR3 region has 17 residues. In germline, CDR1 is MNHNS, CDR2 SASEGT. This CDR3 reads CASSGALGGGAADTQYF. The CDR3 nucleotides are TGTGCCAGCAGTGGGGCTCTAGGCGGGGGGGCCGCAGATACGCAGTATTTT.

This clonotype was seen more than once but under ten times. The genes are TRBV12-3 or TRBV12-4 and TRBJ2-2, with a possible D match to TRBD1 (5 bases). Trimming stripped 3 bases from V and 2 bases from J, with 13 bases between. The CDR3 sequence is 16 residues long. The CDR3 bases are TGTGCCAGCAGTTTGGGGCAGGGAAAAAACACCGGGGAGCTGTTTTTT. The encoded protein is CASSLGQGKNTGELFF.

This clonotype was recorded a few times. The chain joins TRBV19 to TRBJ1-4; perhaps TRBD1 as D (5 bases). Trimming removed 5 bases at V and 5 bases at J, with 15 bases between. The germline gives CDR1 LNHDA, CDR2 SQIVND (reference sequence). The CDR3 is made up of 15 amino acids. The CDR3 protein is CASSDAGFGNEKLFF. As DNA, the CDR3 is TGTGCCAGTAGTGACGCAGGGTTTGGGAATGAAAAACTGTTTTTT.

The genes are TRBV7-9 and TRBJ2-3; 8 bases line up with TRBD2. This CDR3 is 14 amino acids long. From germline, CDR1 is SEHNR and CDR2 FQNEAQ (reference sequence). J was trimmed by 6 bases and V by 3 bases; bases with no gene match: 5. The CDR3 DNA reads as TGTGCCAGCAGCTTGGTAGCGGGGTCGGATACGCAGTATTTT. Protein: CASSLVAGSDTQYF.